This TCR beta chain was identified during a study of blood T cell repertoires in COVID-19. Study in general: Spain, Italy and the United States supplied samples that represented acute and convalescent COVID-19. The analysed material was cDNA or gDNA that came from T cells, B-cell-depleted T cells, or PBMCs.

Original processing methods: Nucleated cell counts were estimated from reference gene primer amplification. Generated by immunoSEQ multiplex PCR, the TCRdb table keeps only in-frame clones and is missing some. V and J calls and clone size are as listed in that table; D and trimming were resolved from the DNA. The table has around 140,000 clones, around nine tenths seen once. This CDR3 is built from 13 residues. V lost 6 bases, J lost 2 bases, and 11 bases lay in between. Germline lookup yields CDR1 SQVTM and CDR2 ANQGSEA. This clone was recorded a few times. Sample: peripheral blood. This rearrangement joins TRBV29-1 to TRBJ1-5; no definite D call. The sequence derives from a woman aged 50 to 65 with acute or convalescent COVID-19. CDR3: CSVQERGNQPQHF. CDR3 DNA: TGCAGCGTCCAGGAGCGGGGCAATCAGCCCCAGCATTTT. Drawing the rest from reference TRBV29-1 and TRBJ1-5, the complete variable domain is SAVISQKPSRDICQRGTSLTIQCQVDSQVTMMFWYRQQPGQSLTLIATANQGSEATYESGFVIDKFPISRPNLTFSTLTVSNMSPEDSSIYLCSVQERGNQPQHFGDGTRLSIL.